The clone carrying this T cell receptor beta chain was recorded a few times. What it recognizes is unknown. The entry originates in a study of blood T cells in healthy people across ages. The CDR3 is made up of 14 amino acids. CDR1 is LNHNV, CDR2 YYDKDF, per germline (reference sequence). V lost 4 bases to trimming and J lost 5 bases; unmatched junction nucleotides: 4. Regarding the study as a whole: Fewer expanded clones and more diversity marked long-lived versus aged donors.

Then a second PCR, running roughly 7 to 11 cycles, was carried out with a sample-barcoded 5' primer and a J-beta primer mix. TCRdb passed the 5' RACE reads through MiXCR, listing each CDR3 protein once. The sample has approximately 320,000 distinct CDR3 sequences, around 27% seen once. The chain is built from TRBV15 and TRBJ1-4; 7 nucleotides line up with TRBD1. The sequenced material came from blood. The receptor was isolated from a woman between 65 and 79 years old in good health. The CDR3 DNA reads as TGTGCCACCAGCATACAGGGGAGAAATGAAAAACTGTTTTTT. Protein product: CATSIQGRNEKLFF.